This T cell receptor beta chain was sequenced in a study of spatial heterogeneity in lung cancer (dated by TCRdb to between 2018 and 2020). As for the study more broadly: More beta-chain than alpha-chain transcripts were consistently detected, likely reflecting higher beta-chain transcript abundance. In tumor regions, TCR transcript counts showed a strong correlation with a T cell transcriptional module score derived from matched bulk RNA-seq. In the raw uncorrected reads, each unique combination of TCR and UMI appeared on average more than ten times. In non-small cell lung cancer, the study made a quantitative comparison of TCR alpha and beta repertoires among multiple tumor regions, matched nontumor lung and blood. The study linked features of the TCR repertoire to counts of nonsynonymous mutations, which were determined by whole-exome sequencing of tumor tissue. Both alpha and beta chains were TCR-sequenced in around 220 tumor regions, about 69 matched nontumor lung samples and 55 to 60 PBMC samples obtained at surgery. General findings and caveats noted by the study authors: The tumor nonsynonymous mutation count correlated with the number of expanded intratumoral alpha and beta TCRs. Additional single-cell paired TCR alpha and beta sequencing was considered necessary to confirm, at a functional level, the hypothesis that regional TCRs recognize regional mutations. TCR-seq coverage of tumor T cells was estimated to be only about 7% for alpha chains and more than 11% for beta chains. The count of ubiquitous expanded TCRs correlated with the count of ubiquitous nonsynonymous mutations, and the count of regional expanded TCRs correlated with the count of regional nonsynonymous mutations.

There are 14 amino acids in the CDR3, from cysteine to phenylalanine inclusive. Only the CDR3 portion is preserved as DNA: 42 bases, with reading frame beginning at the first base. According to the germline V gene, CDR1 reads MDHEN and CDR2 reads SYDVKM. Deletion took 6 bases off V and 2 bases off J, with a span of 11 bases between the germline ends. This clonotype is judged medium-sized (0.01 to 0.1%). It lacks a known antigen. Base qualities are not recorded, but no much larger clone differs from it by a single base. Within a library made for alpha chains, this beta chain is off target, and its count is uninformative. The time point label for this specimen denotes: sample taken at primary tumor resection. Donors were under 95 patients with early-stage, untreated non-small cell lung cancer from the lung TRACERx cohort. TCR sequencing used whole RNA extracted from tumor and nontumor lung tissue, or from cryopreserved PBMC samples, without cell sorting. A patient was chosen for TCR sequencing only when enough RNA was available from at least two tumor regions. Before being selected, tumor and adjacent nontumor lung specimens were reviewed by a lung pathologist.

Receptor libraries were prepared by 5' RACE. Instrument used: NextSeq 500. In the TCR library protocol, a unique molecular identifier was attached to each TCR cDNA molecule so that PCR and sequencing errors could be corrected. As for how the authors treated the data: TCR identification, UMI-based error correction and CDR3 extraction were performed with Decombinator tools. Expanded TCRs were defined as those above a frequency of 2 per 1,000, corresponding to the top 1% of the tumor frequency distribution. Expanded tumor TCRs were classed as regional if statistically deemed absent (corrected P<0.05) from at least one tumor region, otherwise ubiquitous. Renyi diversity was computed with the R vegan package after each repertoire had been subsampled 100 times to 5,000 TCRs. To build CDR3 similarity networks, amino acid triplet string-kernel similarity was used, and CDR3s were connected when their pairwise similarity was above 0.82. Through fastp at Q25 and MiXCR, TCRdb rebuilt clones from the public reads, retaining in-frame beta chains. Rows with one shared CDR3 protein collapse into an entry with the most common genes and DNA. The V and J calls come from TCRdb's annotation, not from the publication. The table for this sample lists 5,000 to 6,000 distinct CDR3 sequences; approximately 16% of them were counted only once. The ten largest clones capture about 10% of the sample.

The V and J segments used are TRBV28 and TRBJ1-5; TRBD1 is perhaps the D gene, given 6 matching bases. The receptor was isolated from a male donor with early-stage non-small cell lung cancer. The sample consisted of lung tumor tissue, taken at surgery. The nucleotide sequence reads TGTGCCAGCAGCGGGGGGCAGGGCAATCAGCCCCAGCATTTT. Translated, it gives CASSGGQGNQPQHF.